The sequence of this T cell receptor (delta chain) was determined in a study of Vδ1+ human thymocytes. Findings and limits, study-wide: Thymic TRG and TRD repertoires appeared highly polyclonal. Many TRG clonotypes were shared between donors; TRD repertoires were essentially private.

After alphabeta T cell depletion, CD3+ Vdelta1+ Vdelta2- thymocytes were sorted. A single count supports this clone. Antigen unknown. Germline CDR1 reads TSWWSYY; CDR2 reads QGS. This CDR3 is built from 25 residues. V gave up 5 bases and J gave up 1 base; unmatched junction bases: 31. Extracted RNA was reverse transcribed into cDNA. Multiplex PCR used pooled V-gene forward primers and a constant-region reverse primer to amplify CDR3s. TCRdb re-called the multiplex PCR reads with CATT. The sample holds about 75,000 delta-chain clones, roughly a third seen once. The receptor was derived from a boy under two years old who had congenital heart surgery. The specimen was Vdelta1+ gamma-delta thymocytes from the thymus. Sample subset: FACS-sorted CD3+ TCRalphabeta- TCRVdelta1+ TCRVdelta2- thymocytes. The chain carries TRDV1 and TRDJ1; TRDD3 aligns across 13 bases. As DNA, the CDR3 is TGTGCTCTTGGGAGGTCGGGCTTCCTACCAATCGTACTGGGGGATACGAGGGTCCCCACCGATAAACTCATCTTT. It codes for CALGRSGFLPIVLGDTRVPTDKLIF.